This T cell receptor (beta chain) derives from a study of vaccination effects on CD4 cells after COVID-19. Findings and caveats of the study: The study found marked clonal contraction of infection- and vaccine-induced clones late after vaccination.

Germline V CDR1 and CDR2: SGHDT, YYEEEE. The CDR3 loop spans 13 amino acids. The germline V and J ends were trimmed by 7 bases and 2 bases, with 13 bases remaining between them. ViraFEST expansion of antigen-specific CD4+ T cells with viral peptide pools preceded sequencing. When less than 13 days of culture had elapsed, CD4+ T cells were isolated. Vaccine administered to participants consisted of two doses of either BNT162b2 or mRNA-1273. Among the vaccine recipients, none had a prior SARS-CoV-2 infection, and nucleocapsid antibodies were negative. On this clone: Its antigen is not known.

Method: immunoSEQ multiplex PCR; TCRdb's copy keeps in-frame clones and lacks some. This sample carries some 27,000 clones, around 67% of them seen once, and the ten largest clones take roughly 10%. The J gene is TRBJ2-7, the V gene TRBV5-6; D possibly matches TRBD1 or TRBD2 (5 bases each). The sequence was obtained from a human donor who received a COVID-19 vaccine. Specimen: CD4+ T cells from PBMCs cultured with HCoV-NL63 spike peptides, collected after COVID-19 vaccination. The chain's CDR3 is CASSFLGAYEQYF. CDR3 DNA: TGTGCCAGCTCCTTCTTGGGGGCCTACGAGCAGTACTTC.